This entry describes one TCR beta chain. In germline, CDR1 is SGHRS, CDR2 YFSETQ. This CDR3 comprises 17 residues. The V segment lost 5 bases and the J segment 7 bases; nucleotides outside the gene matches: 15. This entry comes from a study of blood T cell repertoires in COVID-19. Study-level background: Material from acute and convalescent COVID-19 was sourced from the United States, Italy and Spain. In each case, the material was cDNA or gDNA derived from T cells, B-cell-depleted T cells, or PBMCs.

In the original processing: Estimated nucleated cell counts came from reference gene primer amplification. Measured with immunoSEQ multiplex PCR; TCRdb has only the in-frame clones, and not every one. D and trimming come from the DNA, and the V and J calls and clone size come from that table. The data contain approximately 100,000 clones, more than 80% of them singletons. Material for sequencing was peripheral blood. The chain is built from TRBV5-1 and TRBJ1-2, with TRBD1 matching over 12 bases. This sequence originates from a woman older than 75 with acute or convalescent COVID-19. This CDR3 reads CASRYSTPGQGASGYTF. The DNA for the CDR3 is TGCGCCAGCAGGTATTCGACTCCGGGACAGGGGGCGAGTGGCTACACCTTC.